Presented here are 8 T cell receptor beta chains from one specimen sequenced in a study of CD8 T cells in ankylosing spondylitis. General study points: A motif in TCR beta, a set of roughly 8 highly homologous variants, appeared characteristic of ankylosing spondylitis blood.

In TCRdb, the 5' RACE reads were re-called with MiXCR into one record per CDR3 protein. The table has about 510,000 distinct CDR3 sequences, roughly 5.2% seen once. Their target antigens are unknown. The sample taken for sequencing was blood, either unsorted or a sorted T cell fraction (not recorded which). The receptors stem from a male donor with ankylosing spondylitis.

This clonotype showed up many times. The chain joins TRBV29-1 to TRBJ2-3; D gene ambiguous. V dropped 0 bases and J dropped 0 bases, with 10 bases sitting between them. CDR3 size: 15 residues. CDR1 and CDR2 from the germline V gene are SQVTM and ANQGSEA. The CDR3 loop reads CSVEDNGSSTDTQYF. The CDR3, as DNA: TGCAGCGTTGAAGATAACGGTTCTAGCACAGATACGCAGTATTTT.

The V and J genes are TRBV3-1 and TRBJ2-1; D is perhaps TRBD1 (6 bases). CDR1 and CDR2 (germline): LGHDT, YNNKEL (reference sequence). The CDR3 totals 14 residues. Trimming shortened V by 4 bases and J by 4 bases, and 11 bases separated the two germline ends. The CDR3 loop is CASSPRQVYNEQFF. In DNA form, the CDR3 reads TGTGCCAGCAGCCCCAGACAGGTATACAATGAGCAGTTCTTC.

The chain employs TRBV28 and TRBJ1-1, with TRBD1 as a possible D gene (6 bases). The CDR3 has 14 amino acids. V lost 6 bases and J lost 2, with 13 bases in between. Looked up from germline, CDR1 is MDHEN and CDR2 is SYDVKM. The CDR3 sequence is CASSFTGTNTEAFF. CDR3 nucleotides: TGTGCCAGCAGCTTCACAGGGACCAACACTGAAGCTTTCTTT. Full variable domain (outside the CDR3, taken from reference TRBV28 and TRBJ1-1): DVKVTQSSRYLVKRTGEKVFLECVQDMDHENMFWYRQDPGLGLRLIYFSYDVKMKEKGDIPEGYSVSREKKERFSLILESASTNQTSMYLCASSFTGTNTEAFFGQGTRLTVV.

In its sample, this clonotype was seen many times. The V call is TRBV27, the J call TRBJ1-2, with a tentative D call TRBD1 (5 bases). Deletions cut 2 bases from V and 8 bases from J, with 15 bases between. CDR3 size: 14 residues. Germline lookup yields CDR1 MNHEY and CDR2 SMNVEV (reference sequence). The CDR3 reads CASSLQGDSWGYTF. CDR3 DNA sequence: TGTGCCAGCAGTTTACAAGGGGATTCATGGGGCTACACCTTC.

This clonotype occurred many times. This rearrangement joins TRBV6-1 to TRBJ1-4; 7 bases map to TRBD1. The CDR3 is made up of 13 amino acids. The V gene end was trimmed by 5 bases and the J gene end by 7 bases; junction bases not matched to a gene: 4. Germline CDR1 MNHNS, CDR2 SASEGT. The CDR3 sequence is CASSPRQGEKLFF. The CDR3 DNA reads TGTGCCAGCAGTCCTAGACAGGGTGAAAAACTGTTTTTT.

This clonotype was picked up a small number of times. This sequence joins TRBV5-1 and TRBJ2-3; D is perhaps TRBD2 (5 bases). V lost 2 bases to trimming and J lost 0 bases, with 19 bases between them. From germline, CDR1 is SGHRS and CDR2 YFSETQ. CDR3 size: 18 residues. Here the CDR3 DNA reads TGCGCCAGCAGCTTCCCGGGCGGAGGATTCGATAGCACAGATACGCAGTATTTT. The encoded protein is CASSFPGGGFDSTDTQYF.

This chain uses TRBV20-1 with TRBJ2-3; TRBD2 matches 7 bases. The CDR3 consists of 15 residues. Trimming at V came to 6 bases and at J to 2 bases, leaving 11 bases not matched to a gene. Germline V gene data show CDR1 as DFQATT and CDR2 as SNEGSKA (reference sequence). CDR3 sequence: CSATVGGSPTDTQYF. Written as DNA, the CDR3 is TGCAGTGCCACCGTGGGCGGGAGCCCCACAGATACGCAGTATTTT.

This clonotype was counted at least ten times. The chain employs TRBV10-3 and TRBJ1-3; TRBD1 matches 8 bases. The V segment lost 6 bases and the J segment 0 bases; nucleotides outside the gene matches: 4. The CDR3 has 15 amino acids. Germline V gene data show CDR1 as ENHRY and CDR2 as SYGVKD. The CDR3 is CAISLGTGSGNTIYF. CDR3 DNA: TGTGCCATCAGCCTCGGGACAGGCTCTGGAAACACCATATATTTT.